Listed below are T cell receptor beta chains from one sample, sequenced in a study of T cell responses to AZD1222 COVID-19 vaccine. Libraries were prepared by immunoSEQ multiplex PCR; TCRdb keeps only in-frame clonotypes and omits some of them. The data hold over 85,000 clones, with nearly 90% observed a single time. Source: peripheral blood, taken on day 0 of AZD1222 vaccination. These TCRs come from an adult in good health. The CDR3 runs from the conserved cysteine through the conserved F or W. D genes are given only for firm matches. Not all rows give a size; the values are once, few, many and, for expanded clones, a class.

>TRBJ2-1|-|-|TRBV6-5
TGTGCCAGCAGTTACTCCGGTAGCTCCTACAATGAGCAGTTCTTC
CASSYSGSSYNEQFF
>TRBJ1-2|once|-|TRBV6-2/TRBV6-3
TGTGCCAGCAGTTACGTGGGCTATGGCTACACCTTC
CASSYVGYGYTF
>TRBJ2-5|-|TRBD1|TRBV25-1
TGTGCCAGCAGCATCGGACAGGCTCAGGGGGAGACCCAGTACTTC
CASSIGQAQGETQYF
>TRBJ2-1|-|TRBD2|TRBV7-3
TGTGCCAGCAGCTTATTGTACGGGGGGTACAATGAGCAGTTCTTC
CASSLLYGGYNEQFF
>TRBJ2-5|-|-|TRBV6-4
TGTGCCAGCAGTGAACACCAGCAAGAGACCCAGTACTTC
CASSEHQQETQYF
>TRBJ2-2|-|-|TRBV5-1
TGCGCCAGCAGCCGCGACCCCCCCTCCCAGGGCGGGGAGCTGTTTTTT
CASSRDPPSQGGELFF
>TRBJ1-1|-|-|TRBV14
TGTGCCAGCAGCCAACAGGTAAACACTGAAGCTTTCTTT
CASSQQVNTEAFF
>TRBJ1-5|-|-|TRBV19
TGTGCCAGTAGTAGGGCCGGGGGCGTAGGGCCCCAGCATTTT
CASSRAGGVGPQHF
>TRBJ2-7|-|TRBD1|TRBV7-2
TGTGCCAGCAGCAGGGACAGGGACCACCTCTCCTACGAGCAGTACTTC
CASSRDRDHLSYEQYF
>TRBJ1-2|-|-|TRBV27
TGTGCCAGCAGTTCGGCGATAGGGGGTTGGTATGGCTACACCTTC
CASSSAIGGWYGYTF
>TRBJ2-2|-|TRBD1|TRBV5-1
TGCGCCAGCAGCTTGGGACAGGGAAGTTTTACCGGGGAGCTGTTTTTT
CASSLGQGSFTGELFF
>TRBJ2-1|-|-|TRBV6-2/TRBV6-3
TGTGCCAGCAGTTACTCTCGTCGAGGCTACAATGAGCAGTTCTTC
CASSYSRRGYNEQFF
>TRBJ1-5|-|-|TRBV3-1/TRBV3-2
TGTGCCAGCGGACCTCGGCCATATAGCAATCAGCCCCAGCATTTT
CASGPRPYSNQPQHF
>TRBJ1-2|-|-|TRBV18
TGTGCCAGCTCACCACCACTAGCATCCCGGAATGGCTACACCTTC
CASSPPLASRNGYTF
>TRBJ2-7|-|-|TRBV12-1
TGTGCCAGCAGCTTTTGGACGGGTTCCTACGAGCAGTACTTC
CASSFWTGSYEQYF
>TRBJ2-2|-|-|TRBV7-8
TGTGCCCAAACACTAGCCGAGAGGTCCCACCTAGGAACCGGGGAGCTGTTTTTT
CAQTLAERSHLGTGELFF
>TRBJ1-5|-|-|TRBV4-2
TGTGCCAGCAGCCAAGAGTTATATCAGCCCCAGCATTTT
CASSQELYQPQHF
>TRBJ1-2|-|-|TRBV12-3/TRBV12-4
TGTGCCAGCAGTTTATTCAGGGCCGATGGCTACACCTTC
CASSLFRADGYTF
>TRBJ2-3|-|-|TRBV3-1/TRBV3-2
TGTGCCAGCAGCCGGGCTCCGCAACGCACAGATACGCAGTATTTT
CASSRAPQRTDTQYF
>TRBJ2-1|-|-|TRBV3-1/TRBV3-2
TGTGCCAGCAGCCGGGGTTCGAATGAGCAGTTCTTC
CASSRGSNEQFF
>TRBJ1-1|-|TRBD1|TRBV6-5
TGTGCCAGCACAAGACAGGGGCGTACTGAAGCTTTCTTT
CASTRQGRTEAFF
>TRBJ2-7|-|-|TRBV6-6
TGTGCCAGCAGTTACAGGGTAATTGATTCCGTCTACGAGCAGTACTTC
CASSYRVIDSVYEQYF
>TRBJ1-2|-|-|TRBV7-9
TGTGCCAGCAGCTTATACGCATTACAGGGACTCCGTGGCTACACCTTC
CASSLYALQGLRGYTF
>TRBJ1-5|-|-|TRBV6-4
TGTGCCAGCAGTGACTCGAAGGAGCGCAGGGGCGAGGACCAGCCCCAGCATTTT
CASSDSKERRGEDQPQHF
>TRBJ2-2|-|TRBD2|TRBV27
TGTGCCAGCAGGACTAGCGTCACCGGGGAGCTGTTTTTT
CASRTSVTGELFF
>TRBJ2-2|-|-|TRBV5-1
TGCGCCAGCAGCTTGTACCGGGGCACCGGGGAGCTGTTTTTT
CASSLYRGTGELFF
>TRBJ2-3|-|TRBD1|TRBV4-1
TGCGCCAGCAGTCTAGACAGGGGGGGTAAAGATACGCAGTATTTT
CASSLDRGGKDTQYF
>TRBJ2-2|-|-|TRBV24-1
TGTGCCACCAGTGGGTCATGGAACAGAGCGAACACCGGGGAGCTGTTTTTT
CATSGSWNRANTGELFF
>TRBJ2-2|-|TRBD2|TRBV9
TGTGCCAGCAGCGTAGCTGGAGCGGGGGCAGAGGACCGAGAGCTGTTTTTT
CASSVAGAGAEDRELFF
>TRBJ2-7|-|-|TRBV15
TGTGCCACCAGCTCCCCCAAGGGGGGGATTTACGAGCAGTACTTC
CATSSPKGGIYEQYF
>TRBJ1-2|-|TRBD1|TRBV9
TGTGCCAGCAGCGTAAGCAGACAGGGTGGCTTAGGGGGCTACACCTTC
CASSVSRQGGLGGYTF
>TRBJ2-5|-|TRBD1|TRBV7-8
TGTGCCGGAAGCAACGGGACAGCCCAAGAGACCCAGTACTTC
CAGSNGTAQETQYF
>TRBJ2-1|-|TRBD2|TRBV11-1
TGTGCCAGCAGCTTATATCCTAGCGGGGTATACAATGAGCAGTTCTTC
CASSLYPSGVYNEQFF
>TRBJ1-5|few|-|TRBV3-1/TRBV3-2
TGTGCCAGCAGCCAAGATAGAGATCAGCCCCAGCATTTT
CASSQDRDQPQHF
>TRBJ1-5|-|-|TRBV4-1
TGCGCCAGCAGCCAATCCGGGCTAGGCAATCAGCCCCAGCATTTT
CASSQSGLGNQPQHF
>TRBJ1-2|-|-|TRBV3-1/TRBV3-2
TGTGCCAGCAGCCTATATTCCACCCCTGAGGGCTACACCTTC
CASSLYSTPEGYTF
>TRBJ2-5|-|-|TRBV9
TGTGCCAGCAGCGTAGGGGGTACTCGAGAGACCCAGTACTTC
CASSVGGTRETQYF
>TRBJ2-1|-|TRBD2|TRBV20-1
TGCAGTGCTAGTGTACTAGCGGGGGACAATGAGCAGTTCTTC
CSASVLAGDNEQFF
>TRBJ2-2|-|-|TRBV14
TGTGCCAGCAGCCGGGCCTCAAACACCGGGGAGCTGTTTTTT
CASSRASNTGELFF
>TRBJ2-1|few|-|TRBV7-3
TGTGCCAGCAGCTTTCAGGGGTTAAATGAGCAGTTCTTC
CASSFQGLNEQFF
>TRBJ1-5|-|TRBD1|TRBV7-2
TGTGCCAGCAGCTTAGGGCAGGGGGAGCCCCAGCATTTT
CASSLGQGEPQHF
>TRBJ2-3|few|-|TRBV6-6
TGTGCCAGCGGTCGACTCCGATCGCCCCTAAAAGCCGGCACAGATACGCAGTATTTT
CASGRLRSPLKAGTDTQYF
>TRBJ2-1|-|-|TRBV24-1
TGTGCCACCAGTGATTATCGGACAGTGTACAATGAGCAGTTCTTC
CATSDYRTVYNEQFF
>TRBJ2-3|-|-|TRBV30
TGTGCCTGGAGTCTCTCGAGGAGGGATACGCAGTATTTT
CAWSLSRRDTQYF
>TRBJ2-5|-|TRBD2|TRBV7-2
TGTGCCAGCAGCCAGCGGGGGGGCATACAAGAGACCCAGTACTTC
CASSQRGGIQETQYF
>TRBJ1-4|-|-|TRBV18
TGTGCCAGCTCGGGAGGGGAAAATGAAAAACTGTTTTTT
CASSGGENEKLFF
>TRBJ1-3|-|TRBD1|TRBV2
TGTGCCAGCAGTGATGAGGGGGCCTACGGAAACACCATATATTTT
CASSDEGAYGNTIYF
>TRBJ2-1|-|-|TRBV12-3/TRBV12-4
TGTGCCAGCAGACGGACAGACGATGAGCAGTTCTTC
CASRRTDDEQFF
>TRBJ2-5|-|-|TRBV24-1
TGTGCCACCCTCAGGGGAGGCGGCCGGGAGACCCAGTACTTC
CATLRGGGRETQYF
>TRBJ2-7|-|-|TRBV7-2
TGTGCCACCCACCCCGGGACCAGCTCCTACGAGCAGTACTTC
CATHPGTSSYEQYF
>TRBJ2-3|-|TRBD1|TRBV7-7
TGTGCTAGCAGCCTGCGGACAGGGGCAGATACGCAGTATTTT
CASSLRTGADTQYF
>TRBJ2-7|-|-|TRBV5-4
TGTGCCAGCAGCTTGCCCACTAGATACGAGCAGTACTTC
CASSLPTRYEQYF
>TRBJ2-5|-|-|TRBV11-2
TGTGCCAGCAGCTTAGTTGACCTCCTCGTGGGTCCCCAAGAGACCCAGTACTTC
CASSLVDLLVGPQETQYF
>TRBJ1-1|-|TRBD1|TRBV30
TGTGCCTGGAGTAGTAAAGGGGGCGTCTTAGAAGCTTTCTTT
CAWSSKGGVLEAFF
>TRBJ2-7|-|-|TRBV6-1
TGTGCCAGCAGTCCCCGGGTGGGGGGCTCCTACGAGCAGTACTTC
CASSPRVGGSYEQYF